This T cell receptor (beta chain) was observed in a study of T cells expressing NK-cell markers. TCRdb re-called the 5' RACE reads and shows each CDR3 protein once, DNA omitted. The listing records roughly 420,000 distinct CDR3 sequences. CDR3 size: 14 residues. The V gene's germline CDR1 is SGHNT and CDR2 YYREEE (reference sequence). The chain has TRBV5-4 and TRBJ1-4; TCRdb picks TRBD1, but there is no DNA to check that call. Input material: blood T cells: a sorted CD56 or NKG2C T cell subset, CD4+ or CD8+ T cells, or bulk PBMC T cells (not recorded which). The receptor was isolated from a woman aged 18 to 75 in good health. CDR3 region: CASSWQGAEEKLFF.